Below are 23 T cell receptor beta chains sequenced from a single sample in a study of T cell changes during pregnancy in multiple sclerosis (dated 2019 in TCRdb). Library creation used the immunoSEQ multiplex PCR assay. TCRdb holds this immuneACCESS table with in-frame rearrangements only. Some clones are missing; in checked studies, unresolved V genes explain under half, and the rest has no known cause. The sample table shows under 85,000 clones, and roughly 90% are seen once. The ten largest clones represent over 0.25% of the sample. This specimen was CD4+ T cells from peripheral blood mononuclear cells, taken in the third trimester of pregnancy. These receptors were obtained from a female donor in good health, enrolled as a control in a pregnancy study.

DNA of the CDR3: TGCAGTGCTATAGGAGGGCGGAGGTTGTTTTTT. Its protein product is CSAIGGRRLFF. The V gene is TRBV20-1, the J gene TRBJ1-4; D ambiguous. V lost 4 bases and J lost 15, with 15 bases in between. The germline CDR1 and CDR2 sequences are DFQATT and SNEGSKA (reference sequence). The CDR3 sequence is 11 residues long.

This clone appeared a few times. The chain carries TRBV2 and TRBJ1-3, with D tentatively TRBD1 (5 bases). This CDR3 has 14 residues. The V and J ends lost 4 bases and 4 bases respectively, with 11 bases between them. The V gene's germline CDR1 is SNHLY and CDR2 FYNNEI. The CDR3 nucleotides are TGTGCCAGCAGTGTTGCCGGGGGAGGAAACACCATATATTTT. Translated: CASSVAGGGNTIYF.

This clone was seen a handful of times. CDR3 sequence (DNA): TGTGCCAGCAGCTTAGACGTTGCGGGTAATTCACCCCTCCACTTT. Its protein is CASSLDVAGNSPLHF. The chain uses TRBV7-3 and TRBJ1-6; D is undetermined. The CDR3 contains 15 residues. Germline CDR1 reads SGHTA; CDR2 reads FQGTGA. V gave up 2 bases and J gave up 6 bases, with 11 bases separating them.

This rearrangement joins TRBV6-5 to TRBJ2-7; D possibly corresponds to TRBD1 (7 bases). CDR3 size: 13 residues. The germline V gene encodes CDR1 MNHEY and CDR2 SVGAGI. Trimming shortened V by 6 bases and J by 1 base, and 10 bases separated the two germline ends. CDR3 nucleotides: TGTGCCAGCAGCTCAGGGGGGTCCTACGAGCAGTACTTC. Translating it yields CASSSGGSYEQYF.

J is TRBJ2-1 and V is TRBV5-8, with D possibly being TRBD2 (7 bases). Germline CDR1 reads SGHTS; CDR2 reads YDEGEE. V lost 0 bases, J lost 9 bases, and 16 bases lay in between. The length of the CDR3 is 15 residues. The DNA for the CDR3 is TGTGCCAGCAGCTTGGAGGGGGGGCCGGGTCGTGAGCAGTTCTTC. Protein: CASSLEGGPGREQFF.

This CDR3 reads CAWSPNTDKFYSNQPQHF. The CDR3 nucleotides read TGTGCCTGGAGTCCGAACACCGACAAGTTCTATAGCAATCAGCCCCAGCATTTT. This rearrangement joins TRBV30 to TRBJ1-5, with D hard to call. Trimming removed 2 bases at V and 0 bases at J, with 20 bases between. The CDR3 covers 18 residues. Germline V gene data show CDR1 as GTSNPN and CDR2 as SVGIG (reference sequence).

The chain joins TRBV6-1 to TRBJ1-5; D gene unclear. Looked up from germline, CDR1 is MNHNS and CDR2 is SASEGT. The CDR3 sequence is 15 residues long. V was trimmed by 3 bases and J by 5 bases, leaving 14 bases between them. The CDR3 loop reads CASSEMYQSHQPQHF. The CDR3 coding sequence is TGTGCCAGCAGTGAGATGTACCAGTCCCATCAGCCCCAGCATTTT.

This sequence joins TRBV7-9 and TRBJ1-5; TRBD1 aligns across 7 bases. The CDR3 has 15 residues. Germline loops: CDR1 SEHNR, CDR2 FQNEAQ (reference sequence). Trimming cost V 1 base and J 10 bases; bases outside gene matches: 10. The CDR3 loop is CASSLVGGPDEPQHF. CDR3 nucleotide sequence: TGTGCCAGCAGCTTAGTAGGGGGCCCCGATGAACCCCAGCATTTT.

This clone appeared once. The CDR3 reads CASRAGGAPNYGYTF. As DNA, the CDR3 is TGTGCCAGCAGGGCTGGGGGGGCGCCGAACTATGGCTACACCTTC. The chain couples TRBV27 to TRBJ1-2, with a possible D match to TRBD1 (6 bases). The V end was cut by 6 bases, the J end by 2 bases, with 16 bases between. CDR3 size: 15 residues. Looked up from germline, CDR1 is MNHEY and CDR2 is SMNVEV (reference sequence).

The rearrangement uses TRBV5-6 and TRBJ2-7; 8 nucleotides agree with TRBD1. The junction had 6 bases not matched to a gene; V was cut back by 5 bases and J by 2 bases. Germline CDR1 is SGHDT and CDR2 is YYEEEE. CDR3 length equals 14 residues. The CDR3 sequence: CASRLRDRTYEQYF. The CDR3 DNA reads TGTGCCAGCAGACTCCGGGACAGGACCTACGAGCAGTACTTC.

Here the CDR3 DNA reads TGCGCCAGCAGGACTAGCGGGGGGCCAGGCGGAGAGACCCAGTACTTC. Its protein product is CASRTSGGPGGETQYF. The chain employs TRBV5-1 and TRBJ2-5; the match to TRBD2 covers 13 bases. Germline V CDR1 and CDR2: SGHRS, YFSETQ. This CDR3 has 16 amino acids. V lost 5 bases, J lost 4 bases, and 8 bases stayed unmatched. Using reference TRBV5-1 and TRBJ2-5 for the parts outside the CDR3, the full variable domain is KAGVTQTPRYLIKTRGQQVTLSCSPISGHRSVSWYQQTPGQGLQFLFEYFSETQRNKGNFPGRFSGRQFSNSRSEMNVSTLELGDSALYLCASRTSGGPGGETQYFGPGTRLLVL.

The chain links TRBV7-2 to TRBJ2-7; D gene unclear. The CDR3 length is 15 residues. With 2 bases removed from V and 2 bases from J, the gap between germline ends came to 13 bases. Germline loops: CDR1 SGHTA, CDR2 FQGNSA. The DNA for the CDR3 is TGTGCCAGCAGCTTAATTAGGCAGGCGACCTACGAGCAGTACTTC. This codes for CASSLIRQATYEQYF.

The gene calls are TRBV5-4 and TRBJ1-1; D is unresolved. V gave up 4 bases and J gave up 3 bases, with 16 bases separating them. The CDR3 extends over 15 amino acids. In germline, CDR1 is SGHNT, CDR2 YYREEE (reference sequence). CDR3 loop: CASSQWETRDTEAFF. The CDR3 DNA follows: TGTGCCAGCAGCCAATGGGAGACTAGGGACACTGAAGCTTTCTTT.

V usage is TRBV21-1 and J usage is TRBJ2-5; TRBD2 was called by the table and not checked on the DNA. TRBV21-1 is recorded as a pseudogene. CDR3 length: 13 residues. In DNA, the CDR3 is TGTGCCAGCAGCGAAAGAAGGGAGGAGACCCAGTACTTC. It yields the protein CASSERREETQYF.

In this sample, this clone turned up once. The chain's CDR3 is CASSLAWGGSTDTQYF. In DNA form, the CDR3 reads TGTGCCAGCAGCTTAGCGTGGGGGGGGAGCACAGATACGCAGTATTTT. The chain has TRBV7-6 and TRBJ2-3; 7 nucleotides line up with TRBD2. Trimming cost V 0 bases and J 0 bases; bases outside gene matches: 3. Germline CDR1 reads SGHVS; CDR2 reads FNYEAQ. This CDR3 is built from 16 residues.

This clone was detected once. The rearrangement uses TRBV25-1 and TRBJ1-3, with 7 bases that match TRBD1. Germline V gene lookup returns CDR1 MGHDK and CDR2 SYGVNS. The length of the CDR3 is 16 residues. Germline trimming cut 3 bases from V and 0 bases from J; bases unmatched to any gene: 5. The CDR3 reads CASSDVAGGSGNTIYF. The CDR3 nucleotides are TGTGCCAGCAGTGATGTAGCAGGGGGCTCTGGAAACACCATATATTTT.

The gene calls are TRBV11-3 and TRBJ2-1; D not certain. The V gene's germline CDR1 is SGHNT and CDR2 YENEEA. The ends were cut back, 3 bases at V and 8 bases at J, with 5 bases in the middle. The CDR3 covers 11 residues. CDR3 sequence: CASSFVDEQFF. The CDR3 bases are TGTGCCAGCAGCTTCGTAGATGAGCAGTTCTTC.

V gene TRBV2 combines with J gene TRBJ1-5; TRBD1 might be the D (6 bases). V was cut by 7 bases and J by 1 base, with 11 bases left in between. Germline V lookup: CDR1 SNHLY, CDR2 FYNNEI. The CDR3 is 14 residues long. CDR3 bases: TGTGCCAGCAACCCCCAGGGGAGCAATCAGCCCCAGCATTTT. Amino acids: CASNPQGSNQPQHF.

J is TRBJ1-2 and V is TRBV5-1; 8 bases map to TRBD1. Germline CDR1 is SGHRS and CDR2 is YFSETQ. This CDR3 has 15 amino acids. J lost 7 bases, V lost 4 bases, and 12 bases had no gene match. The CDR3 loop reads CASSPEWTGIRGYTF. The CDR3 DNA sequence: TGCGCCAGCAGCCCGGAGTGGACAGGGATACGTGGCTACACCTTC.

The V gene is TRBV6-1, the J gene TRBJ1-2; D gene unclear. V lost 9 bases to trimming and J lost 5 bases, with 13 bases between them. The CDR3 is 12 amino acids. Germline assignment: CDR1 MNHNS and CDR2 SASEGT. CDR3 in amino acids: CASEALSYGYTF. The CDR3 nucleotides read TGTGCCAGTGAGGCTTTATCGTATGGCTACACCTTC.

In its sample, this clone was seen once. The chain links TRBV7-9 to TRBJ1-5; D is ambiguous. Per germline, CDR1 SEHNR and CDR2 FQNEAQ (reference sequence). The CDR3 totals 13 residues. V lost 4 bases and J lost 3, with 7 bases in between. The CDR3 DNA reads TGTGCCAGCAGCTCAAACAACAATCAGCCCCAGCATTTT. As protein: CASSSNNNQPQHF.

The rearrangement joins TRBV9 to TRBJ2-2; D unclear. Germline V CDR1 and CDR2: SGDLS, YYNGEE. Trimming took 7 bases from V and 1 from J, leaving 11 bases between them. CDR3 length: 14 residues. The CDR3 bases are TGTGCCAGCCGGAACTATCTGAACACCGGGGAGCTGTTTTTT. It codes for CASRNYLNTGELFF.

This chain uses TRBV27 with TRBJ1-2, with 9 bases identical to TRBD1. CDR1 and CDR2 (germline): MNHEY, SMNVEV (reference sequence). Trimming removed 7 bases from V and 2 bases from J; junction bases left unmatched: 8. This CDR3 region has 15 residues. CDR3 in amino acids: CASKRGDRDNYGYTF. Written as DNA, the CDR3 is TGTGCCAGCAAAAGGGGGGACAGGGACAACTATGGCTACACCTTC.